The 23 T cell receptor beta chains below all came from one sample that was sequenced in a study of blood T cell repertoires in COVID-19. Clones were sequenced by immunoSEQ multiplex PCR, and TCRdb holds only the in-frame ones, with some missing. Here the sample spans about 340,000 clones, 80% to 90% being singletons. Sequencing was carried out using peripheral blood. The receptors were sampled from a woman aged 45-65 years with COVID-19, enrolled during active disease.

The V and J genes are TRBV25-1 and TRBJ1-1; a weak D match, TRBD1 (5 bases). V was pared by 1 base and J by 5 bases, with 17 bases between. This CDR3 has 16 residues. Looked up from germline, CDR1 is MGHDK and CDR2 is SYGVNS. CDR3 amino acids: CASSELAQLGDTEAFF. In DNA, the CDR3 is TGTGCCAGCAGTGAATTGGCCCAGTTAGGGGATACTGAAGCTTTCTTT.

The chain employs TRBV4-1 and TRBJ2-7; possibly TRBD1 for D (5 bases). The germline CDR1 and CDR2 sequences are MGHRA and YSYEKL. V lost 0 bases and J lost 3, with 12 bases in between. The CDR3 consists of 15 residues. The CDR3 DNA sequence: TGCGCCAGCAGCCAAGATGGGCAGGGATTCTACGAGCAGTACTTC. Translated, it gives CASSQDGQGFYEQYF.

The V and J genes are TRBV4-1 and TRBJ1-2, with D possibly matching TRBD1 (6 bases). The CDR3 consists of 17 residues. Per the germline V gene, CDR1 is MGHRA and CDR2 is YSYEKL. Deletions cut 0 bases from V and 3 bases from J, with 17 bases between. The DNA of the CDR3 is TGCGCCAGCAGCCAAGAGGGTTACAGGGCAGGGGACTATGGCTACACCTTC. It encodes CASSQEGYRAGDYGYTF.

The V gene is TRBV11-3, the J gene TRBJ1-2; D remains unclear. Germline CDR1 and CDR2: SGHNT and YENEEA. V gave up 0 bases and J gave up 5 bases, with 10 bases separating them. The CDR3 loop spans 14 amino acids. The CDR3 coding sequence is TGTGCCAGCAGCTTAGATCGAGATCCGTATGGCTACACCTTC. Its translation is CASSLDRDPYGYTF.

The rearrangement joins TRBV30 to TRBJ2-1; D may be TRBD2 (5 bases). V was cut by 0 bases and J by 12 bases, with 18 bases left in between. The CDR3 is 14 residues long. Germline CDR1 and CDR2: GTSNPN and SVGIG (reference sequence). As DNA, the CDR3 is TGTGCCTGGAGTGTATACAGCGGCCAATTTGGGCAGTTCTTC. The encoded protein is CAWSVYSGQFGQFF.

The rearrangement uses TRBV5-1 and TRBJ2-5; D unclear. The germline V gene has CDR1 SGHRS and CDR2 YFSETQ. The V end was cut by 4 bases, the J end by 4 bases, with 11 bases between. The CDR3 is 13 residues long. This CDR3 is CASSLSPLETQYF. The CDR3 DNA sequence: TGCGCCAGCAGCCTCTCCCCCTTAGAGACCCAGTACTTC.

The rearrangement uses TRBV12-2 and TRBJ2-2; TRBD1 reflects the table's D call only, with no check against the DNA. TRBV12-2 is shown as a pseudogene. The CDR3 contains 16 residues. For the CDR3, the DNA is TGTGCAAGTCGCACAAGGACAGGGGAAAACACCGGGGAGCTGTTTTTT. Translated, it gives CASRTRTGENTGELFF.

The J gene is TRBJ1-2, the V gene TRBV9; 8 bases map to TRBD1. V dropped 3 bases and J dropped 2; count of bases not matched to a gene: 3. This CDR3 is 14 amino acids long. Per the germline V gene, CDR1 is SGDLS and CDR2 is YYNGEE. The CDR3 sequence is CASSAWTGNYGYTF. The CDR3 DNA reads TGTGCCAGCAGCGCCTGGACAGGGAACTATGGCTACACCTTC. Looking up the rest from reference TRBV9 and TRBJ1-2 gives the full variable domain: DSGVTQTPKHLITATGQRVTLRCSPRSGDLSVYWYQQSLDQGLQFLIQYYNGEERAKGNILERFSAQQFPDLHSELNLSSLELGDSALYFCASSAWTGNYGYTFGSGTRLTVV.

The chain carries TRBV7-9 and TRBJ1-4; no clear D. The CDR3 consists of 12 residues. The germline CDR1 and CDR2 sequences are SEHNR and FQNEAQ (reference sequence). Trimming removed 2 bases at V and 8 bases at J, with 6 bases between. The CDR3 reads CASSLISEKLFF. CDR3 in DNA: TGTGCCAGCAGCTTAATCTCCGAAAAACTGTTTTTT.

The chain is built from TRBV5-1 and TRBJ1-2; the match to TRBD1 covers 8 bases. Germline V gives CDR1 SGHRS, CDR2 YFSETQ. This CDR3 is built from 12 residues. V gave up 2 bases and J gave up 7 bases; unmatched junction bases: 1. The CDR3 coding sequence is TGCGCCAGCAGCTTAGGACAGGGTGGCTACACCTTC. Translating it yields CASSLGQGGYTF.

This clone is judged medium-sized (0.01 to 0.1%). The rearrangement uses TRBV6-6 and TRBJ1-4; no definite D call. Trimming removed 6 bases at V and 8 bases at J, with 16 bases between. The CDR3 is 14 amino acids. Germline V gene lookup returns CDR1 MNHNY and CDR2 SVGAGI (reference sequence). The CDR3 here is CASSATLGEEKLFF. The CDR3 nucleotides are TGTGCCAGCAGCGCCACCCTTGGAGAGGAAAAACTGTTTTTT.

V gene TRBV19 combines with J gene TRBJ1-3; 7 bases align to TRBD1. V gave up 10 bases and J gave up 0 bases; unmatched junction bases: 3. The germline V gene encodes CDR1 LNHDA and CDR2 SQIVND (reference sequence). This CDR3 is 13 amino acids long. The DNA for the CDR3 is TGTGCCACCCAGGGGGACTCTGGAAACACCATATATTTT. Residues: CATQGDSGNTIYF.

The chain carries TRBV27 and TRBJ2-1; 9 nucleotides line up with TRBD2. The ends lost 9 bases at V and 8 bases at J; junction bases unmatched: 8. The CDR3 is made up of 13 amino acids. Germline lookup yields CDR1 MNHEY and CDR2 SMNVEV (reference sequence). As DNA, the CDR3 is TGTGCCAGTATTGAAGCGGGAGGCCATGAGCAGTTCTTC. Translated, it gives CASIEAGGHEQFF.

This clone was seen more than once but under ten times. The chain has TRBV7-3 and TRBJ1-5, with 7 bases identical to TRBD1. There are 16 residues in the CDR3. Germline V gene data show CDR1 as SGHTA and CDR2 as FQGTGA. J was trimmed by 0 bases and V by 5 bases; bases with no gene match: 7. As DNA, the CDR3 is TGTGCCAGCAGCGCCACTACAGGGGATAGCAATCAGCCCCAGCATTTT. Translation gives CASSATTGDSNQPQHF.

The V and J genes are TRBV3-1 (or the pseudogene TRBV3-2) and TRBJ1-5; D call uncertain. CDR1 LGHDT and CDR2 YNNKEL come from the germline V gene (reference sequence). Trimming took off 1 base at V and 7 bases at J, with 11 bases between the two ends. The CDR3 is 14 residues long. CDR3 in DNA: TGTGCCAGCAGCCAAGGGGGAGGGTCCCAGCCCCAGCATTTT. Encoded protein: CASSQGGGSQPQHF.

This chain's CDR3 is CASRTRARETQYF. The CDR3 DNA follows: TGTGCCAGCCGAACCAGGGCGCGAGAGACCCAGTACTTC. This chain uses TRBV5-4 with TRBJ2-5; perhaps TRBD1 as D (5 bases). This CDR3 region has 13 residues. Trimming took 7 bases from V and 4 from J, leaving 14 bases between them. Germline V gene lookup returns CDR1 SGHNT and CDR2 YYREEE (reference sequence).

The chain combines TRBV2 with TRBJ2-1; D is undetermined. This CDR3 comprises 11 residues. Germline V lookup: CDR1 SNHLY, CDR2 FYNNEI. Trimming cost V 6 bases and J 9 bases, with 9 bases left between them. In nucleotides, the CDR3 is TGTGCCAGCAGAGGTTCGGGTGAGCAGTTCTTC. This translates into CASRGSGEQFF.

This clone was seen just once. The chain has TRBV14 and TRBJ1-3, with a possible D match to TRBD1 (6 bases). CDR1 and CDR2 from the germline V gene are SGHDN and FVKESK. The V end was cut by 3 bases, the J end by 0 bases, with 12 bases between. The CDR3 runs 16 residues. The CDR3 sequence: CASSQYREFSGNTIYF. The CDR3 region has the DNA TGTGCCAGCAGCCAGTACAGGGAGTTCTCTGGAAACACCATATATTTT.

The CDR3 loop is CSVGAGYSEQYF. The CDR3 nucleotides read TGCAGCGTTGGGGCAGGGTATAGCGAGCAGTACTTC. The genes are TRBV29-1 and TRBJ2-7; a possible D gene is TRBD1 (5 bases). The CDR3 length is 12 residues. V lost 4 bases and J lost 6, with 13 bases in between. Germline assignment: CDR1 SQVTM and CDR2 ANQGSEA.

The V call is TRBV9, the J call TRBJ1-1, with D unclear. The CDR3 runs 15 residues. The V end was cut by 0 bases, the J end by 1 base, with 10 bases between. Germline CDR1 is SGDLS and CDR2 is YYNGEE. The CDR3 sequence is CASSVGVSGNTEAFF. The CDR3 region has the DNA TGTGCCAGCAGCGTAGGGGTTTCGGGGAACACTGAAGCTTTCTTT.

This rearrangement joins TRBV7-9 to TRBJ1-1; 12 nucleotides align to TRBD1. The germline V gene encodes CDR1 SEHNR and CDR2 FQNEAQ (reference sequence). The CDR3 is 16 amino acids. V gave up 5 bases and J gave up 5 bases; unmatched junction bases: 9. CDR3 sequence (DNA): TGTGCCAGCAGCCCGAGGGGACAGGGGGCCGGTACTGAAGCTTTCTTT. It is translated as CASSPRGQGAGTEAFF.

The V call is TRBV2, the J call TRBJ1-6; D may be TRBD1 (5 bases). The CDR3 loop spans 13 amino acids. V was cut by 7 bases and J by 9 bases, with 13 bases left in between. Per the germline V gene, CDR1 is SNHLY and CDR2 is FYNNEI. DNA for the CDR3: TGTGCCAGCATAGGGCAGGGAGGTTCACCCCTCCACTTT. Translation gives CASIGQGGSPLHF. The complete variable domain, with remaining parts taken from reference TRBV2 and TRBJ1-6, reads EPEVTQTPSHQVTQMGQEVILRCVPISNHLYFYWYRQILGQKVEFLVSFYNNEISEKSEIFDDQFSVERPDGSNFTLKIRSTKLEDSAMYFCASIGQGGSPLHFGNGTRLTVT.

The CDR3 here is CASSLADRDDTQYF. The CDR3 DNA is TGTGCCAGCAGCTTGGCCGACAGAGATGATACGCAGTATTTT. The chain carries TRBV5-4 and TRBJ2-3; tentatively, D is TRBD1 (5 bases). From germline, CDR1 is SGHNT and CDR2 YYREEE (reference sequence). CDR3 length: 14 amino acids. V was clipped by 0 bases and J by 6 bases, with 11 bases between them.